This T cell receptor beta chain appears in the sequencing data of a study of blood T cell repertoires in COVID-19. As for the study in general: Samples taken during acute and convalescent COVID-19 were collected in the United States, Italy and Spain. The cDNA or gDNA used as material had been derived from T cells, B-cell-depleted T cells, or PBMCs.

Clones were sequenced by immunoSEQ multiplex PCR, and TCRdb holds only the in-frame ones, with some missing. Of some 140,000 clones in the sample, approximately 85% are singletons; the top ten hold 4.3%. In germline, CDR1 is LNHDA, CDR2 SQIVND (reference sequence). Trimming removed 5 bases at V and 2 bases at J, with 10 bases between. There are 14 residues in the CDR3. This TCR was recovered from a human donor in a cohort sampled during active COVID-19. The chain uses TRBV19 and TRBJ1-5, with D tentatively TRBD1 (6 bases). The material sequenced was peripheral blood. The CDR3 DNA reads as TGTGCCAGTAGTCCGACAGGCCGCAATCAGCCCCAGCATTTT. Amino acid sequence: CASSPTGRNQPQHF. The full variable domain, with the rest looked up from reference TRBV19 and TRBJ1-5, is DGGITQSPKYLFRKEGQNVTLSCEQNLNHDAMYWYRQDPGQGLRLIYYSQIVNDFQKGDIAEGYSVSREKKESFPLTVTSAQKNPTAFYLCASSPTGRNQPQHFGDGTRLSIL.